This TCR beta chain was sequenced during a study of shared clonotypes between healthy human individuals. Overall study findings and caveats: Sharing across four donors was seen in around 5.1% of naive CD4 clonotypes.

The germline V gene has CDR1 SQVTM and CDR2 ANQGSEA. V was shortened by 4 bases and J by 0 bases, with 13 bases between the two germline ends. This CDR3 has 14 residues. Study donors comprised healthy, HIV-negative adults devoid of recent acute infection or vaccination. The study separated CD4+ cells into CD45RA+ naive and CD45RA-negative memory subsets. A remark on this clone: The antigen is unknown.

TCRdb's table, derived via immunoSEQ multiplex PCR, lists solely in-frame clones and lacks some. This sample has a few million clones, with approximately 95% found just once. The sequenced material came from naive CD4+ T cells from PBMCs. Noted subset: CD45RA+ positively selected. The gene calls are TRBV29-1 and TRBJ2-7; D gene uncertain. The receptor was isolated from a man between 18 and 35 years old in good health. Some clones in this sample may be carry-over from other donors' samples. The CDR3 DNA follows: TGCAGCGTTGGTGTAGGCATCCACTCCTACGAGCAGTACTTC. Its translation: CSVGVGIHSYEQYF.